The 26 T cell receptor beta chains given below trace back to one sample, sequenced in a study of cytomegalovirus exposure and HLA in healthy donors. It was with 60 Vbeta and 13 Jbeta primers that the PCR ran. Profiled with immunoSEQ multiplex PCR; TCRdb holds only in-frame clones, not every one. This table holds around 210,000 clones, roughly 78% found once. Sequenced material: PBMCs. The receptors stem from a boy younger than 18 in good health and CMV-seronegative.

CDR3 sequence (DNA): TGTGCCAGCAGTTACGACCAGCGGGGCGGAGAGCAGTACTTC. As protein: CASSYDQRGGEQYF. V is TRBV6-5 and J is TRBJ2-7, with 7 bases fitting TRBD2. CDR3 length: 14 residues. V was pared by 2 bases and J by 7 bases, with 8 bases of the junction left unmatched. Germline V gene lookup returns CDR1 MNHEY and CDR2 SVGAGI.

A single count supports this clone. The chain uses TRBV7-9 and TRBJ1-4; 9 positions agree with TRBD1. Germline CDR1 and CDR2: SEHNR and FQNEAQ (reference sequence). V lost 5 bases, J lost 7 bases, and 14 bases stayed unmatched. The CDR3 covers 17 residues. CDR3 nucleotides: TGTGCCAGCAGCGACAATAGGGGGACAGGGCTTGGTGAAAAACTGTTTTTT. Translated, it gives CASSDNRGTGLGEKLFF.

This chain joins TRBV19 and TRBJ1-4; D gene unclear. CDR1 and CDR2 from the germline V gene are LNHDA and SQIVND (reference sequence). The length of the CDR3 is 15 residues. Trimming left V 2 bases short and J 3 bases short, with 10 bases between. CDR3 residues: CASSIPYGANEKLFF. DNA of the CDR3: TGTGCCAGTAGTATACCCTACGGTGCTAATGAAAAACTGTTTTTT.

The chain couples TRBV30 to TRBJ1-4; D gene unclear. The CDR3 is made up of 16 amino acids. Germline-derived CDR1 and CDR2 are GTSNPN and SVGIG (reference sequence). The germline V and J ends were trimmed by 1 base and 1 base, with 13 bases remaining between them. The CDR3 is CAWSGAPYGTNEKLFF. CDR3 bases: TGTGCCTGGAGTGGGGCCCCCTACGGAACTAATGAAAAACTGTTTTTT.

This clone was picked up a small number of times. V usage is TRBV10-3 and J usage is TRBJ1-2; 7 bases match TRBD1. J lost 4 bases, V lost 10 bases, and 12 bases had no gene match. Looked up from germline, CDR1 is ENHRY and CDR2 is SYGVKD. The CDR3 covers 14 residues. The CDR3 DNA reads as TGTGCCACCAAGGGGGCTTTCTTCTCCTATGGCTACACCTTC. The encoded protein is CATKGAFFSYGYTF.

This clone occurred once. The CDR3 bases are TGTGCCAGTATGACAGGGGCGTTCTACACTGAAGCTTTCTTT. The encoded protein is CASMTGAFYTEAFF. The chain uses TRBV6-1 and TRBJ1-1, with 8 nucleotides matching TRBD1. CDR3 size: 14 residues. Germline V CDR1 and CDR2: MNHNS, SASEGT. V lost 9 bases, J lost 3 bases, and 9 bases stayed unmatched.

Only a few counts were recorded for this clone. The chain uses TRBV12-5 and TRBJ1-2; D unclear. V was clipped by 0 bases and J by 6 bases, with 11 bases between them. CDR1 is LGHNT and CDR2 is FRNRAP in the germline V gene. This CDR3 spans 14 amino acids. CDR3 sequence (DNA): TGTGCTAGTGGTTTGGTACGGGTGTTGGATGGCTACACCTTC. As protein: CASGLVRVLDGYTF.

The rearrangement uses TRBV5-6 and TRBJ1-3; unclear D gene. Trimming took 2 bases from V and 8 from J, leaving 14 bases between them. The CDR3 spans 14 residues. Per germline, CDR1 SGHDT and CDR2 YYEEEE. The CDR3 bases are TGTGCCAGCAGCTTCGGGCAGGAGGCCCACACCATATATTTT. This sequence encodes CASSFGQEAHTIYF.

This clone was counted a single time. Other DNA sequences in this sample translate to the same CDR3. V is TRBV5-1 and J is TRBJ1-3; TRBD1 agrees at 12 bases. In germline, CDR1 is SGHRS, CDR2 YFSETQ. V was pared by 2 bases and J by 3 bases, with 18 bases of the junction left unmatched. This CDR3 comprises 21 residues. The DNA of the CDR3 is TGCGCCAGCAGCTTTAGTCCCGGGACAGGGGGCGCATACCATCTTGGAAACACCATATATTTT. Translating gives CASSFSPGTGGAYHLGNTIYF.

The V call is TRBV5-5, the J call TRBJ1-1; the D is unclear. The CDR3 covers 14 residues. V lost 0 bases, J lost 8 bases, and 14 bases lay in between. Germline V gene data show CDR1 as SGHKS and CDR2 as YYEKEE (reference sequence). CDR3 sequence: CASSLGTGVGEAFF. As DNA, the CDR3 is TGTGCCAGCAGCTTGGGGACGGGAGTGGGGGAAGCTTTCTTT.

The V call is TRBV19, the J call TRBJ1-2, with D maybe TRBD1 (5 bases). The V gene's germline CDR1 is LNHDA and CDR2 SQIVND (reference sequence). The length of the CDR3 is 13 residues. V lost 10 bases and J lost 4, with 16 bases in between. The CDR3 is CATLSGVTYGYTF. The CDR3 coding sequence is TGTGCCACCCTATCGGGGGTCACCTATGGCTACACCTTC.

The J gene is TRBJ2-1, the V gene TRBV9, with D possibly being TRBD1 (5 bases). Trimming left V 0 bases short and J 0 bases short, with 7 bases between. The CDR3 sequence is 15 residues long. In germline, CDR1 is SGDLS, CDR2 YYNGEE. Here the CDR3 reads CASSVAGFSYNEQFF. The CDR3 DNA reads as TGTGCCAGCAGCGTAGCAGGGTTCTCCTACAATGAGCAGTTCTTC.

The genes are TRBV19 and TRBJ1-1, with D unclear. CDR1 and CDR2 (germline): LNHDA, SQIVND (reference sequence). This CDR3 spans 16 amino acids. Trimming shortened V by 4 bases and J by 4 bases, and 19 bases separated the two germline ends. CDR3 protein: CASSKEGYVLRTEAFF. In nucleotides, the CDR3 is TGTGCCAGTAGTAAGGAGGGATATGTGCTCCGCACTGAAGCTTTCTTT. The whole variable domain, remainder taken from reference TRBV19 and TRBJ1-1, is DGGITQSPKYLFRKEGQNVTLSCEQNLNHDAMYWYRQDPGQGLRLIYYSQIVNDFQKGDIAEGYSVSREKKESFPLTVTSAQKNPTAFYLCASSKEGYVLRTEAFFGQGTRLTVV.

The CDR3 reads CASSLIDRGNTEAFF. In nucleotides, the CDR3 is TGTGCCAGCAGTTTAATTGACAGGGGGAACACTGAAGCTTTCTTT. V usage is TRBV27 and J usage is TRBJ1-1, with 8 bases that match TRBD1. Germline V gives CDR1 MNHEY, CDR2 SMNVEV (reference sequence). The CDR3 is 15 amino acids. J was trimmed by 1 base and V by 2 bases; bases with no gene match: 3.

The chain uses TRBV30 and TRBJ2-3, with TRBD2 matching over 14 bases. The CDR3 extends over 17 amino acids. V shed 5 bases and J 3 bases; nucleotides not matched to a gene: 10. The V gene's germline CDR1 is GTSNPN and CDR2 SVGIG (reference sequence). The CDR3 loop is CAWGDPRLAGGTDTQYF. The CDR3 DNA is TGTGCCTGGGGAGACCCCAGACTAGCGGGAGGGACAGATACGCAGTATTTT.

This clone has a single count. The chain employs TRBV30 and TRBJ1-2; 10 positions match TRBD1. Germline CDR1 is GTSNPN and CDR2 is SVGIG (reference sequence). This CDR3 has 15 residues. Trimming removed 1 base from V and 1 base from J; junction bases left unmatched: 3. In DNA, the CDR3 is TGTGCCTGGAGTGGGGACAGGGGCCATAACTATGGCTACACCTTC. Translated, it gives CAWSGDRGHNYGYTF.

The chain employs TRBV2 and TRBJ2-2; D uncertain. The CDR3 length is 11 residues. Germline loops: CDR1 SNHLY, CDR2 FYNNEI. The V gene lost 7 bases and the J gene lost 6 bases, with 6 bases spanning the gap. CDR3 in amino acids: CASTTAGELFF. The CDR3 DNA sequence: TGTGCCAGCACCACGGCCGGGGAGCTGTTTTTT.

V gene TRBV5-1 combines with J gene TRBJ2-5; D gene ambiguous. The CDR3 has 13 amino acids. From germline, CDR1 is SGHRS and CDR2 YFSETQ. V gave up 5 bases and J gave up 9 bases, with 17 bases separating them. The CDR3 spells CASSLAERWAQYF. CDR3 in DNA: TGCGCCAGCAGTCTCGCGGAACGTTGGGCCCAGTACTTC. Together with reference TRBV5-1 and TRBJ2-5, the CDR3 gives the full variable domain: KAGVTQTPRYLIKTRGQQVTLSCSPISGHRSVSWYQQTPGQGLQFLFEYFSETQRNKGNFPGRFSGRQFSNSRSEMNVSTLELGDSALYLCASSLAERWAQYFGPGTRLLVL.

CDR3 amino acids: CASSFSGVAYEQYF. The CDR3, as DNA: TGTGCCAGCAGCTTTAGCGGAGTGGCCTACGAGCAGTACTTC. The chain uses TRBV11-2 and TRBJ2-7, with a tentative D call TRBD2 (6 bases). V lost 3 bases, J lost 2 bases, and 11 bases lay in between. In germline, CDR1 is SGHAT, CDR2 FQNNGV. The CDR3 contains 14 residues.

This chain links TRBV20-1 with TRBJ2-3; D unclear. V was trimmed by 5 bases and J by 9 bases, leaving 12 bases between them. The CDR3 has 11 amino acids. Germline V gene sequence: CDR1 DFQATT, CDR2 SNEGSKA (reference sequence). The CDR3 sequence is CSADTRPTQYF. For the CDR3, the DNA is TGCAGTGCTGACACTCGACCAACGCAGTATTTT.

The rearrangement joins TRBV7-9 to TRBJ2-1, with TRBD2 matching over 8 bases. Trimming took 6 bases from V and 6 from J; bases not matched to a gene: 7. From germline, CDR1 is SEHNR and CDR2 FQNEAQ (reference sequence). This CDR3 contains 14 residues. The chain's CDR3 is CASRAGVWSNEQFF. CDR3 DNA sequence: TGTGCCAGCAGAGCGGGGGTCTGGAGCAATGAGCAGTTCTTC.

This chain joins TRBV7-9 and TRBJ2-3; maybe TRBD2 (5 bases). The germline V gene encodes CDR1 SEHNR and CDR2 FQNEAQ (reference sequence). The germline V and J ends were trimmed by 2 bases and 2 bases, with 17 bases remaining between them. The CDR3 contains 17 residues. CDR3 in amino acids: CASSLMFHGDDTDTQYF. For the CDR3, the DNA is TGTGCCAGCAGCTTAATGTTTCACGGGGATGACACAGATACGCAGTATTTT.

This clone was observed a few times. CDR3 protein: CASSAGDTGNTIYF. CDR3 nucleotides: TGTGCCAGCAGTGCCGGAGATACTGGAAACACCATATATTTT. This rearrangement joins TRBV2 to TRBJ1-3; D uncertain. There are 14 residues in the CDR3. Germline V gene sequence: CDR1 SNHLY, CDR2 FYNNEI. The V gene lost 4 bases and the J gene lost 2 bases, with 9 bases spanning the gap.

This chain uses TRBV5-1 with TRBJ1-2; unclear D gene. Between the trimmed V and J ends, which lost 0 bases and 8 bases, there was a span of 8 bases. Germline-derived CDR1 and CDR2 are SGHRS and YFSETQ. The CDR3 spans 12 residues. The CDR3 sequence is CASSLGREGYTF. The CDR3 DNA reads as TGCGCCAGCAGCTTGGGGCGGGAGGGCTACACCTTC.

This clone was seen a handful of times. The V and J genes are TRBV5-1 and TRBJ2-2, with 9 bases that match TRBD1. Germline-derived CDR1 and CDR2 are SGHRS and YFSETQ. The CDR3 extends over 15 amino acids. The trim removed 2 bases at V and 5 bases at J, leaving 4 bases unmatched. The CDR3 loop is CASSLTGGTTGELFF. CDR3 in DNA: TGCGCCAGCAGCTTAACAGGGGGCACTACCGGGGAGCTGTTTTTT.

The chain couples TRBV30 to TRBJ1-2; no reliable D call. Germline loops: CDR1 GTSNPN, CDR2 SVGIG (reference sequence). This CDR3 has 10 residues. DNA of the CDR3: TGTGTTGGCCTTAACTATGGCTACACCTTC. Amino acids: CVGLNYGYTF.